The 21 T cell receptor beta chains reported below all come from one sample, sequenced in a study of CD8+CD57+ T cells in acquired aplastic anemia. According to the study, genomic DNA was the template for TCR beta VDJ and CDR3 profiling. TCRdb analysed the reads with MiXCR anew, one entry per CDR3 protein. The sample shows 130,000 or so distinct CDR3 sequences, roughly two fifths of them seen only once. The sequenced material came from sorted CD4+, CD8+, or CD8+CD57+ T cells (not recorded which) from PBMCs. All receptors come from a human donor in good health, serving as a control.

This clonotype was counted a single time. The chain employs TRBV7-9 and TRBJ2-5; D gene ambiguous. The CDR3 covers 13 residues. CDR1 is SEHNR and CDR2 is FQNEAQ in the germline V gene (reference sequence). V was trimmed by 9 bases and J by 0 bases, leaving 11 bases between them. CDR3: CASLGRDQETQYF. The CDR3 DNA is TGTGCCAGTCTGGGCCGTGACCAAGAGACCCAGTACTTC.

This clonotype came up a few times. The CDR3 is CASSPPGHPSDNEQFF. The CDR3 DNA reads TGTGCCAGCTCACCACCCGGACACCCTTCCGACAATGAGCAGTTCTTC. This chain joins TRBV18 and TRBJ2-1; D might be TRBD1 (5 bases). Trimming shortened V by 0 bases and J by 5 bases, and 14 bases separated the two germline ends. Germline V gene data show CDR1 as KGHSH and CDR2 as LQKENI. The CDR3 runs to 16 residues.

Worth noting for this clonotype: With a much larger clone just one base away, this may be a read error. In this CDR3 the conserved last residue, phenylalanine or tryptophan, is missing, so a read error is likely. CDR3: CASSYGRGRETQYL. CDR3 bases: TGTGCCAGCAGTTACGGGCGCGGGAGGGAGACCCAGTACCTC. The gene calls are TRBV6-5 and TRBJ2-5; 8 bases line up with TRBD2. Germline lookup yields CDR1 MNHEY and CDR2 SVGAGI. This CDR3 region has 14 residues. V gave up 2 bases and J gave up 5 bases; unmatched junction bases: 4.

In this sample, this clonotype turned up many times. This chain links TRBV5-1 with TRBJ2-6; no definite D call. Trimming removed 3 bases from V and 0 bases from J, with 7 bases in between. This CDR3 is built from 15 residues. Germline values: CDR1 SGHRS, CDR2 YFSETQ. This chain's CDR3 is CASSYTDSGANVLTF. The CDR3 nucleotides are TGCGCCAGCAGCTACACCGACTCTGGGGCCAACGTCCTGACTTTC.

Details on this clonotype: The junction and the germline gene differ at one end; a read error may be behind it. The V call is TRBV15, the J call TRBJ1-1; D unclear. CDR1 and CDR2 (germline): LNHNV, YYDKDF (reference sequence). CDR3 length equals 13 residues. CDR3 residues: CATSRAKNAEAFF. In nucleotides, the CDR3 is TGTGCCACCAGCAGAGCAAAGAACGCTGAAGCTTTCTTT.

This clonotype was counted many times. J is TRBJ2-3 and V is TRBV5-5; no firm D call. CDR1 SGHKS and CDR2 YYEKEE come from the germline V gene (reference sequence). Trimming took off 0 bases at V and 3 bases at J, with 11 bases between the two ends. The CDR3 loop spans 15 amino acids. CDR3 amino acids: CASSLDNTLTDTQYF. The CDR3 coding sequence is TGTGCCAGCAGCTTGGACAATACGCTGACAGATACGCAGTATTTT.

This clonotype was found many times. The CDR3 loop reads CSPVDLGRGHGYTF. DNA for the CDR3: TGCAGTCCAGTAGACCTGGGGAGGGGCCATGGCTACACCTTC. The rearrangement joins TRBV20-1 to TRBJ1-2, with a weak D call TRBD1 (5 bases). The CDR3 consists of 14 residues. V was trimmed by 8 bases and J by 6 bases, leaving 22 bases between them. CDR1 and CDR2 from the germline V gene are DFQATT and SNEGSKA (reference sequence).

There are a few counts of this clonotype. The chain links TRBV29-1 to TRBJ2-3; D is ambiguous. This CDR3 contains 11 residues. Looked up from germline, CDR1 is SQVTM and CDR2 is ANQGSEA. The V and J ends lost 8 bases and 4 bases respectively, with 10 bases between them. Here the CDR3 reads CSSSAADTQYF. The CDR3 DNA reads as TGCAGCTCCAGCGCAGCAGATACGCAGTATTTT.

This clonotype was counted at least ten times. This chain joins TRBV20-1 and TRBJ1-1; D not resolved. Deletions cut 1 base from V and 0 bases from J, with 9 bases between. CDR3 length: 14 amino acids. CDR1 and CDR2 from the germline V gene are DFQATT and SNEGSKA (reference sequence). CDR3 residues: CSARVSSMNTEAFF. The DNA of the CDR3 is TGCAGTGCTAGAGTTAGCAGTATGAACACTGAAGCTTTCTTT.

This clonotype was detected ten times or more. CDR3 amino acids: CASGKGTDTQYF. CDR3 nucleotide sequence: TGTGCCAGTGGTAAAGGGACAGATACGCAGTATTTT. This chain connects TRBV19 to TRBJ2-3; D gene uncertain. The CDR3 covers 12 residues. Germline CDR1 is LNHDA and CDR2 is SQIVND (reference sequence). The V and J ends lost 8 bases and 3 bases respectively, with 9 bases between them. The whole variable domain, filled in from reference TRBV19 and TRBJ2-3, reads DGGITQSPKYLFRKEGQNVTLSCEQNLNHDAMYWYRQDPGQGLRLIYYSQIVNDFQKGDIAEGYSVSREKKESFPLTVTSAQKNPTAFYLCASGKGTDTQYFGPGTRLTVL.

V and J are TRBV2 and TRBJ1-6; D unresolved. V lost 2 bases to trimming and J lost 6 bases, with 5 bases between them. The CDR3 spans 13 residues. Germline values: CDR1 SNHLY, CDR2 FYNNEI. The CDR3 is CASSELSNSPLHF. The CDR3 DNA reads TGTGCCAGCAGTGAACTGTCTAATTCACCCCTCCACTTT.

The rearrangement links TRBV7-9 to TRBJ1-2; unclear D gene. V dropped 11 bases and J dropped 12 bases, with 16 bases sitting between them. Germline V gives CDR1 SEHNR, CDR2 FQNEAQ (reference sequence). This CDR3 comprises 10 residues. CDR3 nucleotide sequence: TGTGCCCCATATCGTTGGGGAAACACCTTC. Protein product: CAPYRWGNTF.

As regards this clonotype: No conserved phenylalanine or tryptophan is present at the end of the CDR3, so a read error is the likely explanation. The gene calls are TRBV9 and TRBJ1-6, with D possibly being TRBD1 (5 bases). Trimming took 0 bases from V and 9 from J, leaving 13 bases between them. The germline CDR1 and CDR2 sequences are SGDLS and YYNGEE. The CDR3 is made up of 15 amino acids. The CDR3 loop is CASSVDIGERSPLHS. In DNA, the CDR3 is TGTGCCAGCAGCGTAGATATAGGGGAGCGTTCACCCCTCCACTCT.

This clonotype was seen repeatedly, ten times or more. This chain joins TRBV7-6 and TRBJ2-2, with unresolved D. Trimming took off 6 bases at V and 1 base at J, with 6 bases between the two ends. Per germline, CDR1 SGHVS and CDR2 FNYEAQ. The CDR3 covers 13 residues. The CDR3 DNA reads TGTGCCAGCAGGCTCAAGAACACCGGGGAGCTGTTTTTT. This codes for CASRLKNTGELFF.

This chain uses TRBV5-1 with TRBJ1-2, with D uncertain. Germline CDR1 SGHRS, CDR2 YFSETQ. With 2 bases removed from V and 4 bases from J, the gap between germline ends came to 6 bases. The CDR3 spans 12 residues. CDR3 in DNA: TGCGCCAGCAGCTTTTCCAGCTATGGCTACACCTTC. This translates into CASSFSSYGYTF.

This clonotype was detected ten times or more. The rearrangement joins TRBV12-3 or TRBV12-4 to TRBJ1-6; D call uncertain. This CDR3 is built from 14 residues. The ends were cut back, 0 bases at V and 9 bases at J, with 9 bases in the middle. The CDR3 sequence: CASSLALGGSPLHF. For the CDR3, the DNA is TGTGCCAGCAGTTTAGCACTAGGAGGTTCACCCCTCCACTTT.

The rearrangement links TRBV10-3 to TRBJ2-7; a weak D match, TRBD1 (6 bases). The CDR3 covers 13 residues. Trimming left V 4 bases short and J 3 bases short, with 10 bases between. Germline lookup yields CDR1 ENHRY and CDR2 SYGVKD. For the CDR3, the DNA is TGTGCCATCAGTGTCCTAGGGGGCTACGAGCAGTACTTC. Translated: CAISVLGGYEQYF.

This clonotype was counted at least ten times. The rearrangement joins TRBV18 to TRBJ1-5, with D perhaps TRBD1 (5 bases). The V end was cut by 5 bases, the J end by 3 bases, with 8 bases between. CDR1 is KGHSH, CDR2 LQKENI, per germline. The CDR3 length is 13 residues. In DNA, the CDR3 is TGTGCCAGCTCAGAGGGGCTCAATCAGCCCCAGCATTTT. It encodes CASSEGLNQPQHF.

Only a few counts were recorded for this clonotype. This chain uses TRBV25-1 with TRBJ2-3, with TRBD1 matching 11 bases. The CDR3 contains 15 residues. Germline CDR1 and CDR2: MGHDK and SYGVNS. With 3 bases clipped from V and 5 bases from J, the junction kept 4 bases outside the gene matches. CDR3 amino acids: CASSERTGGLDTQYF. For the CDR3, the DNA is TGTGCCAGCAGTGAGAGGACAGGGGGCTTAGATACGCAGTATTTT.

Many counts were recorded for this clonotype. A clone one base away is much larger, so this may be a read error. V is TRBV24-1 and J is TRBJ1-2; weak D call: TRBD1 (6 bases). CDR1 and CDR2 (germline): KGHDR, SFDVKD. CDR3 length equals 16 residues. This CDR3 reads CAISDARDKGGYGYTF. CDR3 sequence (DNA): TGTGCCATCAGTGATGCCCGGGACAAAGGAGGCTATGGCTACACCTTC.

The genes are TRBV29-1 and TRBJ2-3; D ambiguous. From germline, CDR1 is SQVTM and CDR2 ANQGSEA. Trimming took off 2 bases at V and 0 bases at J, with 12 bases between the two ends. The CDR3 loop spans 15 amino acids. In DNA form, the CDR3 reads TGCAGCGTTGAACGTCTGCAGACTAGCACAGATACGCAGTATTTT. Protein sequence: CSVERLQTSTDTQYF.